Listed below are T cell receptor beta chains from one sample, sequenced in a study of a mutant IDH1 vaccine in newly diagnosed glioma. What these receptors recognize is not known. Only in-frame clones appear in the TCRdb table, and some are missing; sequencing was by immunoSEQ multiplex PCR. Of 75,000 to 85,000 clones in the sample, around 90% were seen once. Sequenced here: PBMCs, sampled from a glioma patient whose treatment included an IDH1 peptide vaccine. These receptors were taken from a woman between 45 and 60 years old with glioma. Each CDR3 is given with its conserved first and last residue. A D gene is named only where the DNA matches it firmly. Clone size is shown for a subset of rows, as once, few, many or a class of expanded clone.

V	D	J	size	CDR3	DNA
TRBV28	NA	TRBJ1-4	NA	CASSFVPGFLFF	TGTGCCAGCAGTTTTGTGCCCGGGTTTCTGTTTTTT
TRBV27	NA	TRBJ2-7	once	CASSVRQGTNEQYF	TGTGCCAGCAGTGTTCGGCAGGGGACAAACGAGCAGTACTTC
TRBV4-2	NA	TRBJ1-4	NA	CASSQGPGVEYNEKLFF	TGTGCCAGCAGCCAAGGACCCGGGGTGGAGTACAATGAAAAACTGTTTTTT
TRBV19	NA	TRBJ1-5	NA	CASSGDGRPQHF	TGTGCCAGTAGTGGAGACGGACGGCCCCAGCATTTT
TRBV10-3	NA	TRBJ2-1	NA	CAIAGQSGNEQFF	TGTGCCATCGCGGGACAGTCTGGAAATGAGCAGTTCTTC
TRBV6-6	NA	TRBJ1-2	NA	CASTIAPAGNGYTF	TGTGCCAGCACCATAGCGCCGGCAGGGAATGGCTACACCTTC
TRBV6-4	NA	TRBJ1-6	NA	CASSDGDTSPLHF	TGTGCCAGCAGTGACGGGGACACTTCACCCCTCCACTTT
TRBV6-1	NA	TRBJ2-4	NA	CASTRGAGNIQYF	TGTGCCAGCACCCGGGGGGCGGGAAACATTCAGTACTTC
TRBV2	TRBD2	TRBJ2-1	NA	CARPGLAGPSSYNEQFF	TGTGCCAGACCGGGACTAGCGGGCCCGAGCTCCTACAATGAGCAGTTCTTC
TRBV28	NA	TRBJ1-1	NA	CASFSQGSEAFF	TGTGCCAGCTTTAGTCAGGGATCCGAAGCTTTCTTT
TRBV7-8	NA	TRBJ2-3	NA	CASSLLLGTDTQYF	TGTGCCAGCAGCTTGTTGCTAGGCACAGATACGCAGTATTTT
TRBV27	NA	TRBJ2-7	NA	CASSPQARMLAPEQYF	TGTGCCAGCAGTCCACAAGCGCGGATGCTAGCCCCCGAGCAGTACTTC
TRBV28	TRBD1	TRBJ1-2	NA	CASTLRGTVYGYTF	TGTGCCAGCACCCTCAGAGGGACAGTCTATGGCTACACCTTC
TRBV18	TRBD1	TRBJ2-7	NA	CASSPGPGGEQYF	TGTGCCAGCTCACCAGGGCCAGGGGGCGAGCAGTACTTC
TRBV2	NA	TRBJ1-5	NA	CASSSGSSNQPQHF	TGTGCCAGCAGCTCGGGCAGTTCCAATCAGCCCCAGCATTTT
TRBV27	NA	TRBJ2-2	NA	CASKAWEITGELFF	TGTGCCAGCAAGGCCTGGGAGATCACCGGGGAGCTGTTTTTT
TRBV7-2	TRBD1	TRBJ1-1	NA	CASSLGDSYTEAFF	TGTGCCAGCAGCTTAGGGGACAGTTACACTGAAGCTTTCTTT
TRBV19	NA	TRBJ1-3	once	CASSDQGSRGNTIYF	TGTGCCAGTAGTGACCAGGGAAGTCGTGGAAACACCATATATTTT
TRBV10-1	NA	TRBJ1-5	NA	CASSPGSNQPQHF	TGCGCCAGCAGTCCCGGGAGCAATCAGCCCCAGCATTTT
TRBV5-6	NA	TRBJ1-6	NA	CASSRTGSSYNSPLHF	TGTGCCAGCAGTCGCACAGGGAGCTCCTATAATTCACCCCTCCACTTT
TRBV2	NA	TRBJ2-5	NA	CASRTTGETQYF	TGTGCCAGCCGGACCACGGGAGAGACCCAGTACTTC
TRBV10-1	TRBD2	TRBJ2-1	NA	CASSKAGGPPYNEQFF	TGCGCCAGCAGTAAAGCGGGAGGGCCCCCTTACAATGAGCAGTTCTTC
TRBV19	NA	TRBJ2-1	NA	CASSRGRELIYEQFF	TGTGCCAGTAGTAGGGGGAGAGAATTGATTTATGAGCAGTTCTTC
TRBV27	NA	TRBJ2-7	NA	CASSLAGGRDEQYF	TGTGCCAGCAGTTTGGCCGGGGGTCGCGACGAGCAGTACTTC
TRBV30	TRBD1	TRBJ2-5	NA	CAWEGQLQETQYF	TGTGCCTGGGAGGGACAGCTCCAAGAGACCCAGTACTTC
TRBV10-3	NA	TRBJ2-1	NA	CAISESGNEQFF	TGTGCCATCAGTGAATCGGGGAATGAGCAGTTCTTC
TRBV6-5	NA	TRBJ2-2	NA	CASSFNTGELFF	TGTGCCAGCAGCTTTAACACCGGGGAGCTGTTTTTT
TRBV21-1	NA	TRBJ1-3	few	CASSKDEGNTIYF	TGTGCCAGCAGCAAAGACGAGGGAAACACCATATATTTT
TRBV4-1	TRBD2	TRBJ2-1	once	CASSQEPPISGRAGNEQFF	TGCGCCAGCAGCCAAGAGCCCCCGATTAGCGGGAGGGCCGGCAATGAGCAGTTCTTC
TRBV10-3	TRBD1	TRBJ2-7	NA	CAISERTGNSYEQYF	TGTGCCATCAGTGAGCGGACAGGCAACTCCTACGAGCAGTACTTC
TRBV20-1	NA	TRBJ2-2	NA	CSATSDGELFF	TGCAGTGCTACGAGTGACGGGGAGCTGTTTTTT
TRBV30	TRBD1	TRBJ1-5	NA	CAWSSAPVSLPGGVNNQPQHF	TGTGCCTGGAGTTCGGCCCCCGTCTCTCTGCCAGGGGGTGTGAACAATCAGCCCCAGCATTTT
TRBV28	TRBD1	TRBJ2-3	NA	CASSLGTGRTDTQYF	TGTGCCAGCAGTTTAGGGACAGGGCGCACAGATACGCAGTATTTT
TRBV10-1	NA	TRBJ1-1	few	CASSEAGQAFF	TGCGCCAGCAGCGAAGCAGGGCAAGCTTTCTTT
TRBV27	TRBD2	TRBJ2-1	NA	CASSPEGLAGYEQFF	TGTGCCAGCAGTCCTGAGGGACTAGCGGGATATGAGCAGTTCTTC
TRBV7-3	NA	TRBJ2-5	NA	CASSHGKTETQYF	TGTGCCAGCAGCCACGGGAAAACAGAGACCCAGTACTTC
TRBV29-1	NA	TRBJ1-2	NA	CSVEFISLNYGYTF	TGCAGCGTTGAATTTATTAGTTTAAACTATGGCTACACCTTC
TRBV2	NA	TRBJ2-5	NA	CASHGTTLQETQYF	TGTGCCAGCCATGGGACAACCCTACAAGAGACCCAGTACTTC
TRBV27	TRBD1	TRBJ1-1	NA	CASSTAGQGSGTEAFF	TGTGCCAGCAGTACGGCGGGACAGGGGTCGGGGACTGAAGCTTTCTTT
TRBV28	TRBD1	TRBJ1-2	NA	CASSRQGDGYTF	TGTGCCAGCAGTCGACAGGGGGATGGCTACACCTTC
TRBV14	NA	TRBJ2-1	NA	CASSQEEGDEQFF	TGTGCCAGCAGCCAAGAAGAGGGGGATGAGCAGTTCTTC
TRBV5-1	NA	TRBJ1-5	NA	CASSLGGVGQPQHF	TGCGCCAGCAGCTTGGGGGGAGTTGGACAGCCCCAGCATTTT
TRBV5-4	TRBD2	TRBJ2-7	NA	CASSSGGAITYEQYF	TGTGCCAGCAGCTCGGGGGGAGCGATAACCTACGAGCAGTACTTC
TRBV5-1	TRBD1	TRBJ1-2	NA	CASTFAGGDYGYTF	TGCGCCAGCACCTTTGCAGGGGGCGACTATGGCTACACCTTC
TRBV6-5	NA	TRBJ1-6	NA	CASTRTQEVGSPLHF	TGTGCCAGCACCCGGACCCAGGAGGTGGGTTCACCCCTCCACTTT
TRBV28	NA	TRBJ1-2	NA	CASSLRGALGYTF	TGTGCCAGCAGTTTAAGGGGGGCCCTTGGCTACACCTTC
TRBV30	TRBD1	TRBJ2-7	once	CAWSDFVFDRAYEQYF	TGTGCCTGGAGTGATTTCGTCTTCGACAGGGCCTACGAGCAGTACTTC
TRBV30	NA	TRBJ2-7	NA	CAWSVTGGGYEQYF	TGTGCCTGGAGTGTGACGGGGGGCGGCTACGAGCAGTACTTC
TRBV28	NA	TRBJ1-1	NA	CASRPQGWTEAFF	TGTGCCAGCAGACCTCAGGGGTGGACTGAAGCTTTCTTT
TRBV6-1	NA	TRBJ1-1	NA	CASSYGGAGTEAFF	TGTGCCAGCAGTTATGGTGGGGCAGGGACTGAAGCTTTCTTT
TRBV7-2	NA	TRBJ2-7	NA	CASSLTRAREQYF	TGTGCCAGCAGCTTGACTAGGGCCCGCGAGCAGTACTTC
TRBV28	TRBD1	TRBJ1-4	NA	CASRGTGLNEKLFF	TGTGCCAGCAGGGGGACAGGGCTTAATGAAAAACTGTTTTTT
TRBV5-4	TRBD2	TRBJ2-1	NA	CASRPGTTPNEQFF	TGTGCCAGCAGGCCCGGGACTACTCCCAATGAGCAGTTCTTC
TRBV5-4	NA	TRBJ1-1	NA	CASSLFGENTEAFF	TGTGCCAGCAGCTTGTTCGGTGAGAACACTGAAGCTTTCTTT
TRBV10-3	TRBD2	TRBJ2-1	NA	CATAGGVGIEQFF	TGTGCCACCGCTGGGGGGGTCGGGATTGAGCAGTTCTTC
TRBV10-3	NA	TRBJ1-1	NA	CAISDLRGGTEAFF	TGTGCCATCAGTGACCTGAGAGGCGGCACTGAAGCTTTCTTT
TRBV11-2	NA	TRBJ1-4	NA	CASSQTGFNEKLFF	TGTGCCAGCAGCCAGACTGGGTTTAATGAAAAACTGTTTTTT